The source of this TCR beta chain is a study of T cell changes during pregnancy in multiple sclerosis. There are 16 residues in the CDR3. The V gene's germline CDR1 is MGHRA and CDR2 YSYEKL. The trim removed 0 bases at V and 2 bases at J, leaving 4 bases unmatched. Sequencing was performed with immunoSEQ multiplex PCR; in TCRdb, only in-frame clones are kept and a portion is missing. The sample holds under 35,000 clones, about 87% seen once. V and J are TRBV4-1 and TRBJ2-3; 8 bases match TRBD2. The specimen was CD8+ T cells from peripheral blood mononuclear cells, collected before pregnancy. The TCR comes from a female donor with multiple sclerosis, enrolled in a pregnancy study. CDR3 sequence reads: CASSQESSGPTDTQYF. The CDR3 DNA sequence: TGCGCCAGCAGCCAAGAGTCTAGCGGGCCCACAGATACGCAGTATTTT.